The clone carrying this TCR beta chain has more than one count but fewer than ten. This record belongs to a study of Graves' ophthalmopathy and Graves' hyperthyroidism. Across the whole study: Peripheral blood was gathered at first diagnosis, ahead of any treatment whatsoever.

Amplified TCR beta CDR3 regions were obtained using RNA transcripts as template. First-round RT-PCR relied on HTBI primers, and a second-round multiplex PCR came next. TCRdb processed the multiplex PCR reads anew with MiXCR; each CDR3 protein has one entry. The table has 400,000 or so distinct CDR3 sequences, 15% seen once. V was clipped by 1 base and J by 2 bases, with 15 bases between them. This CDR3 has 16 residues. The V gene's germline CDR1 is MGHRA and CDR2 YSYEKL. Sequencing input: peripheral blood. The sequence came from a woman aged 18-29 years with stable Graves' hyperthyroidism. This chain uses TRBV4-1 with TRBJ2-7; D gene uncertain. The DNA of the CDR3 is TGCGCCAGCAGCCAAGGGACCGCGGAGAATACCTACGAGCAGTACTTC. Translating gives CASSQGTAENTYEQYF.